This record looks at one T cell receptor beta chain sequence and its context. The sample comes from a study of blood T cell repertoires in COVID-19. Study as a whole: Acute-phase and convalescent COVID-19 samples originated in the United States, Italy and Spain. Sources were T cells, B-cell-depleted T cells, or PBMCs; the material itself was cDNA or gDNA.

Under the authors' procedure: It was from reference gene primer amplification that nucleated cell counts were estimated. The table came from immunoSEQ multiplex PCR; TCRdb's copy has only in-frame clones and leaves some out. V, J and clone size are taken as reported in that table, and D and trimming were inferred from the DNA itself. This table holds over 120,000 clones, approximately 91% found once. Germline V CDR1 and CDR2: SEHNR, FQNEAQ (reference sequence). V lost 4 bases and J lost 3; bases outside the gene matches: 3. The CDR3 has 14 residues. This chain links TRBV7-9 with TRBJ1-5; 7 bases fit TRBD1. This receptor was taken from a man aged 65 to 85 with acute or convalescent COVID-19. Sequences were obtained from peripheral blood. The CDR3 DNA reads as TGTGCCAGCAGCTATACAGGGGTCAATCAGCCCCAGCATTTT. This codes for CASSYTGVNQPQHF.